This is a list of T cell receptor beta chains from one sample in a study of T-cell reconstitution after alpha-beta-depleted transplantation in children. TCRdb passed the PCR reads through MiXCR, listing each CDR3 protein once. The table shows over 550,000 distinct CDR3 sequences, with 8% to 11% occurring only once. The source was PBMCs from the stem cell graft donor, collected from the stem cell graft. The receptors were sampled from a human donor who donated a stem cell graft to a child with acute myeloid leukemia. CDR3s include the opening cysteine and the closing phenylalanine or tryptophan. The D gene is left open where the match is weak. Size tells how often a clone was seen (once, few, many) or the class of an expanded clone, and some rows leave it out.

V gene: TRBV7-9; J gene: TRBJ2-2; D gene: .; clone size: few; CDR3 protein: CASSPEIAENTGELFF; CDR3 DNA: TGTGCCAGCAGCCCAGAGATAGCGGAAAACACCGGGGAGCTGTTTTTT
V gene: TRBV5-1; J gene: TRBJ2-5; D gene: TRBD2; clone size: few; CDR3 protein: CASSLGLAGGRQTQYF; CDR3 DNA: TGCGCCAGCAGCTTGGGACTAGCGGGAGGTCGACAGACCCAGTACTTC
V gene: TRBV28; J gene: TRBJ2-3; D gene: .; clone size: few; CDR3 protein: CASSFLRAGVGTQYF; CDR3 DNA: TGTGCCAGCAGTTTTCTTCGGGCGGGCGTAGGTACGCAGTATTTT
V gene: TRBV29-1; J gene: TRBJ2-1; D gene: TRBD2; clone size: many; CDR3 protein: CSVEGTSGTNEQFF; CDR3 DNA: TGCAGCGTCGAAGGGACTAGCGGTACCAATGAGCAGTTCTTC
V gene: TRBV14; J gene: TRBJ2-1; D gene: TRBD2; clone size: .; CDR3 protein: CASSQGTSGSALVDEQFF; CDR3 DNA: TGTGCCAGCAGCCAGGGGACTAGCGGGAGTGCTCTGGTCGATGAGCAGTTCTTC
V gene: TRBV27; J gene: TRBJ1-6; D gene: .; clone size: .; CDR3 protein: CASSLKGDSPLHF; CDR3 DNA: TGTGCCAGCAGTTTAAAAGGGGATTCACCCCTCCACTTT
V gene: TRBV7-3; J gene: TRBJ2-1; D gene: TRBD2; clone size: many; CDR3 protein: CASSQGLAGEVNEQFF; CDR3 DNA: TGTGCCAGCAGCCAGGGCCTAGCGGGAGAGGTCAATGAGCAGTTCTTC
V gene: TRBV19; J gene: TRBJ2-2; D gene: .; clone size: few; CDR3 protein: CASSIDESGELFF; CDR3 DNA: TGTGCCAGTAGTATAGATGAGTCTGGGGAGCTGTTTTTT
V gene: TRBV9; J gene: TRBJ2-3; D gene: TRBD2; clone size: many; CDR3 protein: CASSVATSGRGDTQYF; CDR3 DNA: TGTGCCAGCAGCGTCGCCACTAGCGGGAGGGGAGATACGCAGTATTTT
V gene: TRBV3-1; J gene: TRBJ1-5; D gene: TRBD1; clone size: few; CDR3 protein: CASSQGGQVTSNQPQHF; CDR3 DNA: TGTGCCAGCAGCCAGGGGGGACAGGTGACTAGCAATCAGCCCCAGCATTTT
V gene: TRBV27; J gene: TRBJ2-7; D gene: .; clone size: few; CDR3 protein: CASSSLQGPYEQYF; CDR3 DNA: TGTGCCAGCAGTTCACTCCAGGGACCCTACGAGCAGTACTTC
V gene: TRBV2; J gene: TRBJ2-2; D gene: .; clone size: .; CDR3 protein: CASSVQGNTGELFF; CDR3 DNA: TGTGCCAGCAGTGTGCAGGGTAACACCGGGGAGCTGTTTTTT
V gene: TRBV9; J gene: TRBJ2-1; D gene: .; clone size: few; CDR3 protein: CASSVVPFRAAGDGPNEQFF; CDR3 DNA: TGTGCCAGCAGCGTAGTGCCCTTTAGGGCGGCAGGGGATGGGCCCAATGAGCAGTTCTTC
V gene: TRBV4-3; J gene: TRBJ2-1; D gene: .; clone size: few; CDR3 protein: CASSLQQGNEQFF; CDR3 DNA: TGCGCCAGCAGCCTACAGCAGGGCAATGAGCAGTTCTTC
V gene: TRBV28; J gene: TRBJ2-1; D gene: TRBD1; clone size: .; CDR3 protein: CASSVPGQGVNEQFF; CDR3 DNA: TGTGCCAGCAGTGTTCCGGGACAGGGGGTCAATGAGCAGTTCTTC
V gene: TRBV4-2; J gene: TRBJ2-2; D gene: .; clone size: once; CDR3 protein: CASSRNTEGAGELFF; CDR3 DNA: TGTGCCAGCAGCCGAAATACCGAGGGGGCCGGGGAGCTGTTTTTT
V gene: TRBV6-1; J gene: TRBJ2-1; D gene: TRBD2; clone size: .; CDR3 protein: CASSAFPASGGTEQFF; CDR3 DNA: TGTGCCAGCAGTGCCTTCCCGGCTAGCGGAGGTACTGAGCAGTTCTTC
V gene: TRBV27; J gene: TRBJ2-7; D gene: TRBD2; clone size: .; CDR3 protein: CASSLPGGFGQYF; CDR3 DNA: TGTGCCAGCAGTCTCCCGGGGGGTTTCGGGCAGTACTTC
V gene: TRBV7-6; J gene: TRBJ2-3; D gene: TRBD2; clone size: .; CDR3 protein: CASRHFGAGGPITDTQYF; CDR3 DNA: TGTGCCAGCAGACATTTCGGGGCGGGAGGGCCAATCACAGATACGCAGTATTTT
V gene: TRBV7-9; J gene: TRBJ1-1; D gene: .; clone size: many; CDR3 protein: CASSLSGRGTEAFF; CDR3 DNA: TGTGCCAGCAGCTTGTCAGGGAGGGGAACTGAAGCTTTCTTT
V gene: TRBV6-5; J gene: TRBJ2-6; D gene: TRBD1; clone size: few; CDR3 protein: CASSSGQGGSGANVLTF; CDR3 DNA: TGTGCCAGCAGTTCGGGACAGGGTGGGTCTGGGGCCAACGTCCTGACTTTC
V gene: TRBV7-3; J gene: TRBJ2-1; D gene: .; clone size: .; CDR3 protein: CASSLPPGEGEGYEQFF; CDR3 DNA: TGTGCCAGCAGCTTGCCCCCGGGTGAGGGAGAGGGGTATGAGCAGTTCTTC
V gene: TRBV20-1; J gene: TRBJ1-4; D gene: .; clone size: few; CDR3 protein: CSSPGDRSEKLFF; CDR3 DNA: TGCAGTTCGCCTGGGGATCGTAGTGAAAAACTGTTTTTT
V gene: TRBV6-6; J gene: TRBJ1-2; D gene: .; clone size: .; CDR3 protein: CASSSDLGYTF; CDR3 DNA: TGTGCCAGCAGCTCCGACCTGGGCTACACCTTC
V gene: TRBV27; J gene: TRBJ2-2; D gene: TRBD2; clone size: .; CDR3 protein: CASFSSGAFTGELFF; CDR3 DNA: TGTGCCAGCTTTTCTAGCGGGGCCTTCACCGGGGAGCTGTTTTTT
V gene: TRBV27; J gene: TRBJ1-5; D gene: TRBD1; clone size: few; CDR3 protein: CASSNHRGSNQPQHF; CDR3 DNA: TGTGCCAGCAGTAACCACAGGGGTAGCAATCAGCCCCAGCATTTT
V gene: TRBV29-1; J gene: TRBJ2-3; D gene: .; clone size: few; CDR3 protein: CSVEGRSTDTQYF; CDR3 DNA: TGCAGCGTTGAGGGTAGGAGCACAGATACGCAGTATTTT
V gene: TRBV12-3/TRBV12-4; J gene: TRBJ1-1; D gene: .; clone size: few; CDR3 protein: CASSLRSDTEAFF; CDR3 DNA: TGTGCCAGCAGCCTCAGAAGTGACACTGAAGCTTTCTTT
V gene: TRBV12-3/TRBV12-4; J gene: TRBJ2-7; D gene: TRBD1; clone size: few; CDR3 protein: CASSKQGARNEQYF; CDR3 DNA: TGTGCCAGCAGCAAACAGGGGGCTCGGAACGAGCAGTACTTC
V gene: TRBV7-2; J gene: TRBJ2-1; D gene: .; clone size: many; CDR3 protein: CASSPGTFEQFF; CDR3 DNA: TGTGCCAGCAGCCCAGGGACTTTTGAGCAGTTCTTC
V gene: TRBV29-1; J gene: TRBJ2-1; D gene: .; clone size: many; CDR3 protein: CSVEEGVLVGMSSEQFF; CDR3 DNA: TGCAGCGTTGAAGAGGGGGTGCTGGTGGGGATGTCTAGTGAGCAGTTCTTC
V gene: TRBV29-1; J gene: TRBJ2-1; D gene: .; clone size: many; CDR3 protein: CSVELVAIGEQFF; CDR3 DNA: TGCAGCGTTGAATTGGTAGCTATAGGTGAGCAGTTCTTC
V gene: TRBV5-5; J gene: TRBJ2-7; D gene: TRBD1; clone size: .; CDR3 protein: CASRPGTGDEQYF; CDR3 DNA: TGTGCCAGCAGGCCCGGGACAGGGGACGAGCAGTACTTC
V gene: TRBV7-8; J gene: TRBJ2-7; D gene: TRBD1; clone size: few; CDR3 protein: CASSSQQGARYEQYF; CDR3 DNA: TGTGCCAGCAGCTCCCAACAGGGGGCGAGGTACGAGCAGTACTTC
V gene: TRBV7-9; J gene: TRBJ2-2; D gene: TRBD2; clone size: .; CDR3 protein: CASSTGLAGVTGELFF; CDR3 DNA: TGTGCCAGCAGCACAGGACTAGCGGGAGTCACCGGGGAGCTGTTTTTT
V gene: TRBV6-2/TRBV6-3; J gene: TRBJ2-7; D gene: .; clone size: many; CDR3 protein: CASSYRQGPYEQYF; CDR3 DNA: TGTGCCAGCAGTTACCGCCAAGGACCTTACGAGCAGTACTTC
V gene: TRBV28; J gene: TRBJ2-3; D gene: TRBD2; clone size: .; CDR3 protein: CASSANRLAGGHDTQYF; CDR3 DNA: TGTGCCAGCAGTGCTAACCGACTAGCGGGAGGGCATGATACGCAGTATTTT
V gene: TRBV7-2; J gene: TRBJ2-3; D gene: .; clone size: .; CDR3 protein: CASSLDGTPGDTQYF; CDR3 DNA: TGTGCCAGCAGCTTAGACGGGACCCCGGGAGATACGCAGTATTTT
V gene: TRBV5-4; J gene: TRBJ2-6; D gene: TRBD1; clone size: .; CDR3 protein: CASSSGTGWSGANVLTF; CDR3 DNA: TGTGCCAGCAGCTCCGGGACAGGGTGGTCTGGGGCCAACGTCCTGACTTTC
V gene: TRBV5-1; J gene: TRBJ2-5; D gene: .; clone size: .; CDR3 protein: CASSLERVGETQYF; CDR3 DNA: TGCGCCAGCAGCTTGGAGAGGGTGGGAGAGACCCAGTACTTC
V gene: TRBV9; J gene: TRBJ1-3; D gene: .; clone size: many; CDR3 protein: CASSVPLDRRYTIYF; CDR3 DNA: TGTGCCAGCAGCGTCCCTTTAGACAGGCGGTACACCATATATTTT
V gene: TRBV6-5; J gene: TRBJ2-7; D gene: .; clone size: .; CDR3 protein: CASSYSRGPWEQYF; CDR3 DNA: TGTGCCAGCAGTTACTCAAGGGGACCTTGGGAGCAGTACTTC
V gene: TRBV5-1; J gene: TRBJ2-7; D gene: TRBD1; clone size: few; CDR3 protein: CASSFSHRGQLEQYF; CDR3 DNA: TGCGCCAGCAGCTTTTCCCACAGGGGGCAACTTGAGCAGTACTTC
V gene: TRBV4-3; J gene: TRBJ2-2; D gene: TRBD2; clone size: .; CDR3 protein: CASSQILAGGPRTGELFF; CDR3 DNA: TGCGCCAGCAGCCAGATTTTAGCGGGAGGGCCGAGGACCGGGGAGCTGTTTTTT
V gene: TRBV20-1; J gene: TRBJ2-7; D gene: TRBD1; clone size: .; CDR3 protein: CSARDGTGFSYEQYF; CDR3 DNA: TGCAGTGCTAGAGATGGGACAGGGTTCTCCTACGAGCAGTACTTC
V gene: TRBV27; J gene: TRBJ2-3; D gene: TRBD2; clone size: .; CDR3 protein: CASSSPSGLAGPTDTQYF; CDR3 DNA: TGTGCCAGCAGTTCACCCTCGGGACTAGCGGGACCCACAGATACGCAGTATTTT
V gene: TRBV19; J gene: TRBJ2-1; D gene: TRBD2; clone size: few; CDR3 protein: CASSSFGTRPFNEQFF; CDR3 DNA: TGTGCCAGTAGTTCCTTCGGGACTAGACCCTTCAATGAGCAGTTCTTC
V gene: TRBV3-1; J gene: TRBJ2-7; D gene: .; clone size: many; CDR3 protein: CASSPPTLHEQYF; CDR3 DNA: TGTGCCAGCAGCCCCCCGACCCTCCACGAGCAGTACTTC
V gene: TRBV25-1; J gene: TRBJ1-6; D gene: .; clone size: .; CDR3 protein: CASLGGGWNSPLHF; CDR3 DNA: TGTGCCAGCCTGGGGGGAGGGTGGAATTCACCCCTCCACTTT
V gene: TRBV5-1; J gene: TRBJ1-5; D gene: .; clone size: .; CDR3 protein: CASSSNPRGDQPQHF; CDR3 DNA: TGCGCCAGCAGCTCGAACCCCCGGGGAGATCAGCCCCAGCATTTT
V gene: TRBV19; J gene: TRBJ2-1; D gene: TRBD1; clone size: .; CDR3 protein: CASSFGQGARNEQFF; CDR3 DNA: TGTGCCAGTAGTTTTGGACAGGGGGCTAGAAATGAGCAGTTCTTC
V gene: TRBV29-1; J gene: TRBJ2-7; D gene: .; clone size: .; CDR3 protein: CSAEGKDEQYF; CDR3 DNA: TGCAGCGCGGAAGGGAAGGACGAGCAGTACTTC
V gene: TRBV30; J gene: TRBJ2-5; D gene: .; clone size: many; CDR3 protein: CAWSPGMTQETQYF; CDR3 DNA: TGTGCCTGGAGTCCGGGAATGACCCAAGAGACCCAGTACTTC
V gene: TRBV4-3; J gene: TRBJ2-7; D gene: TRBD2; clone size: .; CDR3 protein: CASIEREGYEQYF; CDR3 DNA: TGCGCCAGCATTGAGCGGGAGGGCTACGAGCAGTACTTC
V gene: TRBV4-1; J gene: TRBJ2-5; D gene: TRBD2; clone size: .; CDR3 protein: CASSSTSGIQETQYF; CDR3 DNA: TGCGCCAGCAGCTCGACTAGCGGAATCCAAGAGACCCAGTACTTC
V gene: TRBV6-1; J gene: TRBJ2-3; D gene: TRBD2; clone size: few; CDR3 protein: CASSRGTSGRPDTQYF; CDR3 DNA: TGTGCCAGCAGTCGCGGGACTAGCGGGAGACCAGATACGCAGTATTTT
V gene: TRBV20-1; J gene: TRBJ2-7; D gene: .; clone size: .; CDR3 protein: CSASQIRSGVLSPFEQYF; CDR3 DNA: TGCAGTGCTTCGCAGATTAGGAGCGGAGTTCTCTCCCCCTTCGAGCAGTACTTC
V gene: TRBV10-3; J gene: TRBJ2-7; D gene: .; clone size: .; CDR3 protein: CAISDVGLRYEQYF; CDR3 DNA: TGTGCCATCAGTGATGTGGGCCTCCGCTACGAGCAGTACTTC
V gene: TRBV19; J gene: TRBJ2-1; D gene: TRBD2; clone size: .; CDR3 protein: CASCRTSGNEQFF; CDR3 DNA: TGTGCCAGTTGTCGGACTAGCGGGAACGAGCAGTTCTTC
V gene: TRBV5-1; J gene: TRBJ2-7; D gene: TRBD2; clone size: few; CDR3 protein: CASSPAASGGSYEQYF; CDR3 DNA: TGCGCCAGCAGCCCGGCGGCTAGCGGGGGGTCCTACGAGCAGTACTTC